The rows below give T cell receptor beta chains drawn from one sample of a study of neurological immune-mediated disorders. TCRdb re-derived calls from the 5' RACE reads in MiXCR, one entry per CDR3 protein. The table has 9,500 to 12,000 distinct CDR3 sequences, under 25% seen once; the top ten hold around 50%. Sequenced sample: CD8+ T cells from blood. Receptors were obtained from an older woman with HTLV-1-associated myelopathy (HAM/TSP). The CDR3 runs from the conserved cysteine through the conserved F or W. The order of the fields is V gene, D gene, CDR3 length, J gene, clone size, CDR3 protein, CDR3 DNA. D genes are given only for firm matches. For some rows the clone size is stated as once, few or many, or as a class when expanded; others skip it.

>TRBV27|.|16|TRBJ1-4|.
CASSLRASATNEKLFF
TGTGCCAGCAGCCTTCGGGCCTCTGCAACTAATGAAAAACTGTTTTTT
>TRBV20-1|.|14|TRBJ1-5|many
CSARGWGRNQPQHF
TGCAGTGCTAGAGGGTGGGGGAGAAATCAGCCCCAGCATTTT
>TRBV6-2/TRBV6-3|.|12|TRBJ2-7|many
CASSSDSYEQYF
TGTGCCAGCAGTTCAGACAGCTACGAGCAGTACTTC
>TRBV25-1|.|11|TRBJ2-7|many
CASGTGVEQYF
TGTGCCAGCGGAACAGGTGTCGAGCAGTACTTC
>TRBV7-6|.|14|TRBJ2-1|many
CASSQWDSSNEQFF
TGTGCCAGCAGCCAGTGGGACTCCTCCAATGAGCAGTTCTTC
>TRBV10-3|.|14|TRBJ2-7|many
CAISDRGASYEQYF
TGTGCCATCAGTGACAGGGGAGCATCCTACGAGCAGTACTTC
>TRBV10-2|.|16|TRBJ2-1|many
CASSVTGLELNNEQFF
TGCGCCAGCAGTGTTACGGGGCTAGAGCTTAACAATGAGCAGTTCTTC
>TRBV5-1|TRBD1|14|TRBJ1-2|many
CASRDSRLDYGYTF
TGCGCCAGCCGGGACAGCCGATTGGACTATGGCTACACCTTC
>TRBV20-1|.|14|TRBJ2-1|many
CSARIRGVYNEQFF
TGCAGTGCTAGGATAAGGGGTGTATACAATGAGCAGTTCTTC
>TRBV7-9|.|14|TRBJ1-1|many
CASSPGPMNTEAFF
TGTGCCAGCAGTCCGGGTCCCATGAACACTGAAGCTTTCTTT
>TRBV20-1|TRBD1|17|TRBJ2-2|once
CSARELEGASNTGELFF
TGCAGTGCTAGAGAGCTAGAGGGGGCCTCGAACACCGGGGAGCTGTTTTTT
>TRBV20-1|TRBD1|14|TRBJ2-7|many
CSARASGQTYEQYF
TGCAGTGCTAGAGCCTCGGGACAGACCTACGAGCAGTACTTC
>TRBV20-1|TRBD1|16|TRBJ2-5|few
CSARVPGTGGLETQYF
TGCAGTGCTAGGGTACCCGGGACAGGGGGCCTAGAGACCCAGTACTTC
>TRBV6-1|TRBD1|15|TRBJ2-7|.
CSSSERGQGPYEQSF
TGTTCTAGCAGTGAAAGGGGACAGGGGCCCTACGAGCAGTCCTTC
>TRBV20-1|TRBD2|17|TRBJ2-1|.
CSALTSGGVSSYNEQFF
TGCAGTGCTTTGACTAGCGGGGGTGTGAGCTCCTACAATGAGCAGTTCTTC
>TRBV21-1|.|12|TRBJ2-1|many
CARTGGLGEQFF
TGTGCCAGGACAGGGGGTTTAGGTGAGCAGTTCTTC
>TRBV20-1|.|12|TRBJ2-1|.
CSARGVANEQFF
TGCAGTGCTAGGGGGGTGGCCAATGAGCAGTTCTTC
>TRBV20-1|.|15|TRBJ1-2|many
CSARSGLPTNYGYTF
TGCAGTGCTAGATCAGGCCTTCCAACTAACTATGGCTACACCTTC
>TRBV5-1|TRBD2|19|TRBJ2-2|many
CASSPPDWRGGRDTGELFF
TGCGCCAGCAGCCCCCCCGACTGGCGGGGGGGCCGGGACACCGGGGAGCTGTTTTTT
>TRBV6-5|.|15|TRBJ2-7|many
CARGAGSRTNYEQYF
TGTGCCCGTGGGGCGGGGAGTCGGACCAACTACGAGCAGTACTTC
>TRBV7-2|.|22|TRBJ2-1|.
CDSSIYLCSVEWDTHSYNEQFF
.
>TRBV9|TRBD1|15|TRBJ2-7|many
CASSAYGTGVYEQYF
TGTGCCAGCAGCGCTTACGGGACAGGGGTATACGAGCAGTACTTC
>TRBV5-5|TRBD1|15|TRBJ2-5|many
CASSRGQVIQETQYF
TGTGCCAGCAGCCGGGGACAGGTAATCCAAGAGACCCAGTACTTC
>TRBV19|TRBD2|15|TRBJ2-1|many
CASSMGGGALREQFF
TGTGCCAGTAGTATGGGCGGGGGGGCCTTACGGGAGCAGTTCTTC
>TRBV29-1|TRBD1|13|TRBJ1-2|once
CSVPDRGHYGYTF
TGCAGCGTCCCGGACAGGGGCCACTATGGCTACACATTC
>TRBV5-1|.|14|TRBJ2-3|many
CASSSSRGVDTQYF
TGCGCCAGCAGCTCTAGCAGGGGAGTAGATACGCAGTATTTT
>TRBV5-1|.|15|TRBJ2-7|many
CASSGVPQSNYEQYF
TGCGCCAGCAGCGGGGTCCCTCAGTCTAACTACGAGCAGTACTTC
>TRBV18|TRBD1|15|TRBJ2-7|many
CASSPGWTGGAEQYF
TGTGCCAGCTCACCAGGGTGGACAGGGGGCGCCGAGCAGTACTTC
>TRBV30|.|12|TRBJ2-7|.
CAWSFRPDEQYF
TGTGCCTGGAGTTTCAGACCCGACGAGCAGTACTTC
>TRBV5-1|.|11|TRBJ2-1|many
CASSPDNEQFF
TGCGCCAGCAGCCCCGACAATGAGCAGTTCTTC
>TRBV29-1|.|14|TRBJ1-2|many
CSVEDRGGAGGYTF
TGCAGCGTTGAAGATCGAGGGGGGGCTGGTGGCTACACCTTC
>TRBV20-1|TRBD2|15|TRBJ2-3|.
CSAGLGGLGQGTQYF
TGCAGTGCTGGCCTCGGGGGGTTAGGGCAGGGTACGCAGTATTTT
>TRBV20-1|.|12|TRBJ2-3|many
CSASEGADTQYF
TGCAGTGCTAGTGAGGGGGCAGATACGCAGTATTTT
>TRBV12-3/TRBV12-4|.|13|TRBJ2-3|.
CASSPNLLNEQYF
TGTGCCAGCAGTCCGAACCTACTCAATGAGCAGTATTTT
>TRBV20-1|TRBD1|11|TRBJ1-2|few
CSAPGGDGYTF
TGCAGTGCCCCAGGGGGCGATGGCTACACCTTC
>TRBV20-1|.|14|TRBJ2-7|many
CSAPQPDSSYEQYF
TGCAGTGCTCCCCAACCAGACAGCTCCTACGAGCAGTACTTC
>TRBV7-2|.|15|TRBJ2-1|few
CASSLTVAGTNEQFF
TGTGCCAGCAGCTTAACCGTGGCAGGGACGAATGAGCAGTTCTTC
>TRBV27|TRBD1|16|TRBJ2-3|.
CASSFIAGTGTDTQYF
TGTGCCAGCAGTTTTATAGCCGGGACAGGCACAGATACGCAGTATTTT
>TRBV12-3/TRBV12-4|TRBD2|18|TRBJ2-1|.
CAIFSGGISGGTNNEQFF
TGTGCCATATTCTCCGGGGGGATTAGCGGGGGGACCAACAATGAGCAGTTCTTC
>TRBV30|TRBD1|13|TRBJ1-1|many
CALYRGQNTEAFF
TGTGCCTTATACAGGGGCCAGAACACTGAAGCTTTCTTT
>TRBV11-2|.|15|TRBJ1-4|many
CASSLDRGGGEKLFF
TGTGCCAGCAGCTTAGACAGGGGTGGTGGCGAAAAACTGTTTTTT
>TRBV5-1|.|13|TRBJ1-1|many
CASSFRGGTEAFF
TGCGCCAGCAGCTTTCGTGGGGGCACTGAAGCTTTCTTT
>TRBV6-5|.|15|TRBJ1-4|many
CASSYVAGLNEKLFF
TGTGCCAGCAGTTACGTTGCAGGACTTAATGAAAAACTGTTTTTT
>TRBV20-1|TRBD2|15|TRBJ2-1|many
CSATSGGTSYNEQFF
TGCAGTGCTACGAGCGGGGGGACCTCCTACAATGAGCAGTTCTTC
>TRBV2|.|16|TRBJ1-6|many
CASSEAPSSYNSPLHF
TGTGCCAGCAGTGAAGCGCCAAGCTCCTATAATTCACCCCTCCACTTT
>TRBV6-1|.|15|TRBJ1-1|many
CASRTLGFTSTEAFF
TGTGCCAGCCGAACTCTAGGATTTACATCCACTGAAGCTTTCTTT
>TRBV5-1|TRBD1|15|TRBJ1-2|many
CASSWAGTANYGYTF
TGCGCCAGCAGCTGGGCCGGGACAGCTAACTATGGCTACACCTTC
>TRBV20-1|.|15|TRBJ1-2|medium-sized
CSARDLAREAYGYTF
TGCAGTGCTAGGGACTTGGCCAGGGAGGCCTATGGCTACACCTTC
>TRBV11-2|.|16|TRBJ2-1|.
CASSLALDRRGDEQFF
TGTGCCAGCAGCTTAGCGCTAGACCGGCGTGGCGATGAGCAGTTCTTC
>TRBV5-1|TRBD2|11|TRBJ2-7|many
CASSAGYEQYF
TGCGCCAGCTCAGCGGGATACGAGCAGTACTTC
>TRBV7-2|.|14|TRBJ2-1|many
CASSLGRAGVEQFF
TGTGCCAGCAGCTTAGGTAGGGCCGGGGTAGAACAGTTCTTC
>TRBV14|.|16|TRBJ1-6|many
CASSQNRRSYNSPLHF
TGTGCCAGCAGCCAGAACCGGCGCTCCTATAATTCACCCCTCCACTTT
>TRBV5-1|.|17|TRBJ2-3|many
CASSLEGTLSRTDTQYF
TGCGCCAGCAGCTTGGAAGGGACACTCAGCCGCACAGATACGCAGTATTTT